Listed here is a single TCR beta chain. The sample originates from a study of shared T cell receptors in the human thymus. From germline, CDR1 is MDHEN and CDR2 SYDVKM. The CDR3 runs 16 residues. V lost 2 bases, J lost 1 base, and 14 bases lay in between. Using immunoSEQ multiplex PCR, the repertoire was profiled, and TCRdb retains in-frame clones only, with some absent. The sample has some 660,000 clones; about 90% are singletons. The same data also went into a second study, on human thymus T cells. As that report states: The people who donated were healthy Finnish babies having corrective surgery for congenital heart defects. Thymus specimens were resections from corrective heart surgery. There appeared to be biased usage of V and J genes in thymic and blood repertoires. Overlap was high between thymic repertoires from unrelated individuals, as reported in related research.

Sequencing was performed on thymocytes. The V call is TRBV28, the J call TRBJ1-1, with D unresolved. The receptor comes from a boy younger than two with a congenital heart defect. The CDR3 DNA is TGTGCCAGCAGTTTAGAGGGAGAAGGGAAGAACACTGAAGCTTTCTTT. The encoded protein is CASSLEGEGKNTEAFF.